This T cell receptor beta chain was observed in a study of T cell responses to AZD1222 COVID-19 vaccine. V shed 2 bases, J shed 3 bases, and the junction held 0 bases outside the gene matches. The germline gives CDR1 SGHTA, CDR2 FQGNSA. This CDR3 has 13 residues. Remarks on this clone: Its specificity is unknown.

Points from the study as a whole: Repertoire sampling occurred only after the peak T cell response. Nearly half of spike-specific TCRs reportedly target variant regions that are unmutated in the B.1.351 and B.1.1.7 variants. Vaccine-related CD4 TCRs covered spike, predominating at 160-218 and 743-854. Donors in the cohort were predominantly white British and more often female, and clonal diversity was possibly underestimated.

Produced via immunoSEQ multiplex PCR; TCRdb's table is partial and in-frame only. The sample carries about 120,000 clones, around 84% recorded once. The TCR was taken from an adult who received the AZD1222 COVID-19 vaccine. The V and J genes are TRBV7-2 and TRBJ2-7, with 8 bases fitting TRBD2. Sequenced here: peripheral blood, sampled 28 days after the second AZD1222 dose. Here the CDR3 DNA reads TGTGCCAGCAGCTTACTAGCGGGCTACGAGCAGTACTTC. It yields the protein CASSLLAGYEQYF.